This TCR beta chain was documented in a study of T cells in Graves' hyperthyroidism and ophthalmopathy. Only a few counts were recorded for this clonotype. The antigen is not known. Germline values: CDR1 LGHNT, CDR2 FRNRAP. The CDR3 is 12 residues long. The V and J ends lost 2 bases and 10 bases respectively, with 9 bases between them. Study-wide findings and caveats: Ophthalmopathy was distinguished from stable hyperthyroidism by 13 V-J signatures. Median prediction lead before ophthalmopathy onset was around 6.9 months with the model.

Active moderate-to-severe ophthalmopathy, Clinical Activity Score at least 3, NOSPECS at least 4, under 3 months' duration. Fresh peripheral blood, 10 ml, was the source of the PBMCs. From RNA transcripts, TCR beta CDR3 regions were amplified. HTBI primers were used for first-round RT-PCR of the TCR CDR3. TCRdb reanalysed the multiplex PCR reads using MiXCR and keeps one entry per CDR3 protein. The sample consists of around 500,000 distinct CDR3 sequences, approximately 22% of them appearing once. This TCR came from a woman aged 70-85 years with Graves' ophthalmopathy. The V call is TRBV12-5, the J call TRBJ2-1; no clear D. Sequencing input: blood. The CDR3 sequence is CASGLNQGEQFF. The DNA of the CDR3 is TGTGCTAGTGGTTTGAATCAAGGAGAGCAGTTCTTC.